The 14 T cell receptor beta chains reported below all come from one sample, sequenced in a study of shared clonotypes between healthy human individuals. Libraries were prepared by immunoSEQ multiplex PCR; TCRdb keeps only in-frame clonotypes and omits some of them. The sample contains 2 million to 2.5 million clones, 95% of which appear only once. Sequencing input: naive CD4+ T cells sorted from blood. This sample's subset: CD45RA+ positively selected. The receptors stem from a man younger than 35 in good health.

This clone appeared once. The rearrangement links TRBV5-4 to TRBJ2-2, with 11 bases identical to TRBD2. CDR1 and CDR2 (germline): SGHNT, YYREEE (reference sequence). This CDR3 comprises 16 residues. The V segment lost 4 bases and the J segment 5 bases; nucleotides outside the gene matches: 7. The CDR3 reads CASSPKTSGETGELFF. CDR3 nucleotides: TGTGCCAGCAGCCCAAAGACTAGCGGGGAAACCGGGGAGCTGTTTTTT.

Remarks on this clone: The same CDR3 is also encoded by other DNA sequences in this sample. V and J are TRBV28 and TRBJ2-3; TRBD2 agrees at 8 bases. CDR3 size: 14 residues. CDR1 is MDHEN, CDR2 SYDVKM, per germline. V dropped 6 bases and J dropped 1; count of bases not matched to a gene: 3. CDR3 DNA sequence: TGTGCCAGCAGCCCGCGGGGGGGCACAGATACGCAGTATTTT. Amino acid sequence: CASSPRGGTDTQYF.

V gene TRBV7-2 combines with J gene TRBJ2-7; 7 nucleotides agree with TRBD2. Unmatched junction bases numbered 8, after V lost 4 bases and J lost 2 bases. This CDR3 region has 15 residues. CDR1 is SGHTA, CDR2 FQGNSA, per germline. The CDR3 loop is CASSSVAGTTYEQYF. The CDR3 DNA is TGTGCCAGCAGCTCCGTAGCGGGTACTACCTACGAGCAGTACTTC.

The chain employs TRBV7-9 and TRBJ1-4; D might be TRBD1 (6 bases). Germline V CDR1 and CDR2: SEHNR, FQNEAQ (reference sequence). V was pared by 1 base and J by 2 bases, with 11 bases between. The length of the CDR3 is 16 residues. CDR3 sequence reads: CASSLDRESTNEKLFF. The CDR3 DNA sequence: TGTGCCAGCAGCTTAGACAGGGAAAGTACTAATGAAAAACTGTTTTTT.

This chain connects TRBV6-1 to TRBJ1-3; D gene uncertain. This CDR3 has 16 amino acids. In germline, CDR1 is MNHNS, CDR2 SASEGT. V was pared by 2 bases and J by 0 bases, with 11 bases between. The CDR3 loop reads CASSESGTFSGNTIYF. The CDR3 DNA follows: TGTGCCAGCAGTGAATCGGGCACCTTCTCTGGAAACACCATATATTTT.

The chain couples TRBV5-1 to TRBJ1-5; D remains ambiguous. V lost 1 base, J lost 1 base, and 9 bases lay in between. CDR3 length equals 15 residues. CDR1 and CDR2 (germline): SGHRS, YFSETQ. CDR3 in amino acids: CASSLREVSNQPQHF. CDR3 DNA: TGCGCCAGCAGCTTGCGGGAAGTGAGCAATCAGCCCCAGCATTTT.

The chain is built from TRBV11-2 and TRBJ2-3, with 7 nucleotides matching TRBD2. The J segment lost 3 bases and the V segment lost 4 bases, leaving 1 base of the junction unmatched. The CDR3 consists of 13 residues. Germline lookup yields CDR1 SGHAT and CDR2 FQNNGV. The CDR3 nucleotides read TGTGCCAGCAGCTGGACTAGGACAGATACGCAGTATTTT. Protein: CASSWTRTDTQYF. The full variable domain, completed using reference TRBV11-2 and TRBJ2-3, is EAGVAQSPRYKIIEKRQSVAFWCNPISGHATLYWYQQILGQGPKLLIQFQNNGVVDDSQLPKDRFSAERLKGVDSTLKIQPAKLEDSAVYLCASSWTRTDTQYFGPGTRLTVL.

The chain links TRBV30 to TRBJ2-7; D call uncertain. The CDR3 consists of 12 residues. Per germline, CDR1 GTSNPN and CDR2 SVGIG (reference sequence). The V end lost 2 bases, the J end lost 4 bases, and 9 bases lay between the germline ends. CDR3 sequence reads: CAWSPSWYEQYF. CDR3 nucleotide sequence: TGTGCCTGGAGTCCTAGTTGGTACGAGCAGTACTTC.

The CDR3 sequence: CAWSLQNYGYTF. CDR3 sequence (DNA): TGTGCCTGGAGTCTACAGAACTATGGCTACACCTTC. V usage is TRBV30 and J usage is TRBJ1-2; D uncertain. The CDR3 totals 12 residues. Trimming removed 2 bases at V and 2 bases at J, with 6 bases between. Germline assignment: CDR1 GTSNPN and CDR2 SVGIG (reference sequence).

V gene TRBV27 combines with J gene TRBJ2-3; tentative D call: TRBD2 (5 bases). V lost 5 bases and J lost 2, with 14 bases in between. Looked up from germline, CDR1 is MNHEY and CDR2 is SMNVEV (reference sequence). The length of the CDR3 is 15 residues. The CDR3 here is CASSIRGTYTDTQYF. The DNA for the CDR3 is TGTGCCAGCAGTATCCGGGGAACTTACACAGATACGCAGTATTTT.

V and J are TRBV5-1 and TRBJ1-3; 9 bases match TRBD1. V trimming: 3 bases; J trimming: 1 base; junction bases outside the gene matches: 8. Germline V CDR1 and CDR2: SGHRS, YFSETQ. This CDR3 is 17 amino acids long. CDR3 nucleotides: TGCGCCAGCAGCTATGCCGGGACAGGGAGTTCTGGAAACACCATATATTTT. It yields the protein CASSYAGTGSSGNTIYF.

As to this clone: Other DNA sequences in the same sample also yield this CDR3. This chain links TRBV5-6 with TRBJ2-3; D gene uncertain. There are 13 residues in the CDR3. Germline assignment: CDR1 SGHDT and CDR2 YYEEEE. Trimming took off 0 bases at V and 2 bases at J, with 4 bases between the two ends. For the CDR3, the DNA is TGTGCCAGCAGCTTGGGCCCCACAGATACGCAGTATTTT. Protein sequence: CASSLGPTDTQYF.

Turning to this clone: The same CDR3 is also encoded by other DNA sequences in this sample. The CDR3 sequence: CASSQGNEQFF. The CDR3 DNA sequence: TGTGCCAGCAGTCAAGGGAATGAGCAGTTCTTC. This chain connects TRBV6-5 to TRBJ2-1; the D is unclear. Trimming left V 5 bases short and J 7 bases short, with 6 bases between. Germline CDR1 and CDR2: MNHEY and SVGAGI. The CDR3 consists of 11 residues.

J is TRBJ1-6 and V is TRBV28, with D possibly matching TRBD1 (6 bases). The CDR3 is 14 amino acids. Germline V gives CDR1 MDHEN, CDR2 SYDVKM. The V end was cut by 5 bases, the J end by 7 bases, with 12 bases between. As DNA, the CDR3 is TGTGCCAGCAGTCACAGGGTGAGGAATTCACCCCTCCACTTT. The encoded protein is CASSHRVRNSPLHF. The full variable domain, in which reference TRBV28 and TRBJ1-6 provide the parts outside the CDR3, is DVKVTQSSRYLVKRTGEKVFLECVQDMDHENMFWYRQDPGLGLRLIYFSYDVKMKEKGDIPEGYSVSREKKERFSLILESASTNQTSMYLCASSHRVRNSPLHFGNGTRLTVT.